This TCR beta chain originates from a study of immune heterogeneity within non-small cell lung tumors (dated by TCRdb to 2016 to 2018). Context from the whole study: Histology comprised a handful of squamous cell carcinomas, nine to ten non-squamous carcinomas and 1 tumor not otherwise specified. Whole-exome sequencing, RNA-seq and TCR beta repertoire sequencing were combined for multiple spatially distinct regions from each NSCLC tumor so that intratumoral immune heterogeneity could be examined. TCR repertoires were analyzed from fewer than 70 tumor loci of approximately 14 patients, whereas transcriptome data were available for only around 48 loci from about a dozen patients. Binding of neoantigens to the HLA alleles of each patient was predicted with netMHCpan-3.0 for mutant peptides of 8 to 11 amino acids.

Summary of the overall study and its limitations: High-frequency TCR beta clonotypes were largely distinct between individual patients. Within a patient, the same dominant CDR3B clonotypes appeared at multiple loci, but different tumor locations also contained unique high-frequency clones. Local tumor mutational burden and local T-cell repertoire clonality had a statistically significant but moderate positive correlation (R about 0.3).

For the TCR template, genomic DNA was extracted from bulk tumor tissue, and approximately 550 ng of gDNA was amplified for each sample. During surgery, multiple biopsies were taken from each primary tumor, with sampling sites spaced as far apart as possible within the tumor mass. The study cohort was described as untreated, and the patients were newly diagnosed NSCLC cases having curative surgery. Donors were about 14 newly diagnosed non-small cell lung cancer patients undergoing surgery with curative intent. The resected tumor masses were reviewed by two independent pathologists. Only high-quality DNA and RNA samples were carried forward to sequencing. This clonotype counts as medium-sized (0.01 to 0.1%). Its antigen remains unidentified. The record has no base qualities; no much larger clone is one base away. The TCR beta CDR3 region was amplified with a multiplex PCR system whose first round of approximately 10 cycles used 32 V-gene forward primers and 13 J-gene reverse primers. The first PCR round was done with a QIAGEN Multiplex PCR Kit, and the primer sequences were filed in Chinese patent CN105087789A. In a second PCR round, Illumina universal primers were added with the Phusion High-Fidelity PCR Kit. TCR libraries were paired-end sequenced at 151 bp read length on the Illumina HiSeq X Ten platform. The source study handled its data this way. Cutadapt removed reads without multiplex PCR primers, PEAR merged read pairs, and MiXCR with default settings called CDR3 regions. Repertoire diversity used Shannon entropy, and clonality was computed as one minus Shannon entropy divided by ln of productive unique sequence count. Dominant or high-frequency T-cell clones were defined as clonotypes at frequencies of at least 0.5%. TCRdb reprocessed the public reads (quality trimming at Q25 with fastp, clone calling with MiXCR) and kept in-frame beta chains. Merged by CDR3 protein, the rows form single entries marked with the most common genes and DNA. The V and J calls come from TCRdb's annotation, not from the publication. The sample includes about 13,000 distinct CDR3 sequences, with about 25% observed a single time. The leading ten clones occupy around 15% of the sample.

Sample: lung tumor tissue. The TCR originated in a man between 50 and 59 years old with non-small cell lung cancer.

The nucleotide sequence reads as follows: TGCAGTGCTAGGGGTGTTTCAGGGGCCAACGTCCTGACTTTC. This codes for CSARGVSGANVLTF. The chain was built from TRBV20-1 and TRBJ2-6; the D gene is unclear. Deletion took 3 bases off V and 4 bases off J, with a span of 10 bases between the germline ends. From the cysteine through the phenylalanine, the CDR3 covers 14 amino acids. CDR3 DNA is the only sequence kept; it has 42 bases, read in frame from the first base. CDR1 and CDR2 were assigned from the germline V gene (reference sequence) as DFQATT and SNEGSKA.